This T cell receptor (beta chain) was profiled in a study of blood T cell repertoires in COVID-19. Data came from immunoSEQ multiplex PCR; TCRdb stores just in-frame clones and leaves some out. The sample gives 200,000 to 300,000 clones, more than 85% of which show up once; 2.6% is in the top ten. The CDR3 is made up of 18 amino acids. V lost 4 bases and J lost 2; bases outside the gene matches: 10. Germline V lookup: CDR1 SGHNT, CDR2 YYREEE (reference sequence). Material for sequencing was peripheral blood. The TCR sequence derives from a person aged 18 to 29 with COVID-19, enrolled during active disease. J is TRBJ1-4 and V is TRBV5-4, with 11 positions matching TRBD1. As DNA, the CDR3 is TGTGCCAGCAGCGGGACAGGGGGGAGTCCGTCGACTAATGAAAAACTGTTTTTT. Amino acid sequence: CASSGTGGSPSTNEKLFF.